This T cell receptor (beta chain) originates from a study of control samples from healthy donors and cancer patients. The protocol was immunoSEQ multiplex PCR, while the TCRdb copy is restricted to in-frame clones and leaves out a portion. Of about 80,000 clones in the sample, 84% were seen once. There are 13 residues in the CDR3. The V segment lost 7 bases and the J segment 7 bases; nucleotides outside the gene matches: 2. Germline CDR1 and CDR2: LGHDT and YNNKEL (reference sequence). The genes are TRBV3-1 (or the pseudogene TRBV3-2) and TRBJ1-6, with 9 bases that match TRBD1. This clonotype was obtained from a man in his sixties with head and neck cancer. The sequenced material came from PBMCs. CDR3 amino acids: CASTTGGNSPLHF. In nucleotides, the CDR3 is TGTGCCAGCACGACAGGGGGGAATTCACCCCTCCACTTT.